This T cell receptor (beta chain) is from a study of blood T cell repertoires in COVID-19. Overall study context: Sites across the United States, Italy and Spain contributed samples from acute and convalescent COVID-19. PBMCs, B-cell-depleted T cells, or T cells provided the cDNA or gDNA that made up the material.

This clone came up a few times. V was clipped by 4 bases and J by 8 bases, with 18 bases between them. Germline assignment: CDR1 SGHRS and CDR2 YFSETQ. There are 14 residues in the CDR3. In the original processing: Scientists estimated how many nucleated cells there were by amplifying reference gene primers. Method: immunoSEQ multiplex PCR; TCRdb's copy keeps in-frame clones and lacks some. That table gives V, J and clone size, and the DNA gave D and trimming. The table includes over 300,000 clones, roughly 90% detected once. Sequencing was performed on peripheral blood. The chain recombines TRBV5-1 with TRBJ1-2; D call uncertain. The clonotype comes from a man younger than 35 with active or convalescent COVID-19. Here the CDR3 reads CASSPDGSAEGYTF. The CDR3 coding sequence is TGCGCCAGCAGCCCGGACGGGAGTGCAGAGGGCTACACCTTC.